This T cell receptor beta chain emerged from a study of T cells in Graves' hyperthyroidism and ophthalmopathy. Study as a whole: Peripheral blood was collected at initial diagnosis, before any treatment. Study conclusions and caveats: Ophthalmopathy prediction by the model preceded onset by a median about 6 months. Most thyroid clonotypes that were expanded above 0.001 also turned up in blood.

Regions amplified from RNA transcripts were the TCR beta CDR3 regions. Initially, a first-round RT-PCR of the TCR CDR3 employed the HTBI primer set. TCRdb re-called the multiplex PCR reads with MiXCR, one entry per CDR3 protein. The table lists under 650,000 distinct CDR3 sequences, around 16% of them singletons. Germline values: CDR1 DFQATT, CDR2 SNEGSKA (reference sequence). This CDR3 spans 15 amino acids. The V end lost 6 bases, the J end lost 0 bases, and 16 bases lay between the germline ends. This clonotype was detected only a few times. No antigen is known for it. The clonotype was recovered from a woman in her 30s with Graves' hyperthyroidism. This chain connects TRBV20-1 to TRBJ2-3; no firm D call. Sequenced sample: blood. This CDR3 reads CSAPYRRSSTDTQYF. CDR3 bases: TGCAGTGCCCCCTACCGTCGCAGCAGCACAGATACGCAGTATTTT.